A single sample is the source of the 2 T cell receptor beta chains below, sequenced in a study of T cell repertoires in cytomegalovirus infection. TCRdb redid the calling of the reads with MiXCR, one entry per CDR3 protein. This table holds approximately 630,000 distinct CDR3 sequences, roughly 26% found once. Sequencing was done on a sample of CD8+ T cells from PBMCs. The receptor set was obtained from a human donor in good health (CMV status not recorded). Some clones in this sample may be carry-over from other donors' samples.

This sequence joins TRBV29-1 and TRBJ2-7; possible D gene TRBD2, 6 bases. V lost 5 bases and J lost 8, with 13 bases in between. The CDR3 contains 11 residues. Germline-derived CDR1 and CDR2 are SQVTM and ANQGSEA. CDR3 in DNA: TGCAGCGTTAGAAGCGGGCTTCAGCAGTACTTC. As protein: CSVRSGLQQYF.

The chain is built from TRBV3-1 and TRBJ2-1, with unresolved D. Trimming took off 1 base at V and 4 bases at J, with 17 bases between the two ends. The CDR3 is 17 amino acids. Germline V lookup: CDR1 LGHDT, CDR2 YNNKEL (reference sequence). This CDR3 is CASSQVGGRMRYNEQFF. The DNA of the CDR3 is TGTGCCAGCAGCCAAGTAGGTGGACGGATGAGGTACAATGAGCAGTTCTTC.